The 17 T cell receptor beta chains presented below share a single source sample, sequenced in a study of response to subunit inactivated influenza vaccine. TCRdb independently ran MiXCR on the RT-PCR reads; one entry per CDR3 protein. Among about 520,000 distinct CDR3 sequences listed, about 25% were seen once. Sequenced here: CD4+ T cells sorted from PBMCs, sampled 4 to 6 days after vaccination. The receptors stem from a middle-aged man who received an inactivated influenza vaccine.

This clonotype was observed a handful of times. The genes are TRBV11-1 and TRBJ2-1; D possibly corresponds to TRBD2 (6 bases). Germline CDR1 reads SGHAT; CDR2 reads FQDESV (reference sequence). This CDR3 region has 20 residues. V was pared by 1 base and J by 0 bases, with 22 bases between. The CDR3, as DNA: TGTGCCAGCAGCTTAGAGGGGATGCGGGTAGCGGAGAGCTCCTACAATGAGCAGTTCTTC. Translation: CASSLEGMRVAESSYNEQFF.

This clonotype appeared many times. The rearrangement uses TRBV15 and TRBJ2-2; D not resolved. This CDR3 comprises 16 residues. CDR1 and CDR2 from the germline V gene are LNHNV and YYDKDF (reference sequence). V was shortened by 0 bases and J by 4 bases, with 12 bases between the two germline ends. CDR3 protein: CATSRDSRVVTGELFF. In DNA form, the CDR3 reads TGTGCCACCAGCAGAGATTCGAGAGTGGTCACCGGGGAGCTGTTTTTT.

The chain links TRBV20-1 to TRBJ2-1; D unresolved. V was cut by 0 bases and J by 15 bases, with 18 bases left in between. This CDR3 region has 13 residues. CDR1 is DFQATT and CDR2 is SNEGSKA in the germline V gene (reference sequence). The CDR3 protein is CSARDFESLFAFF. As DNA, the CDR3 is TGCAGTGCTAGAGATTTTGAATCTTTATTCGCGTTCTTC.

The sample holds a few counts of this clonotype. This chain links TRBV10-3 with TRBJ2-2; D not certain. Germline V gene lookup returns CDR1 ENHRY and CDR2 SYGVKD. The CDR3 spans 16 residues. Trimming stripped 6 bases from V and 0 bases from J, with 14 bases between. CDR3 sequence reads: CAISDTQRANTGELFF. For the CDR3, the DNA is TGTGCCATCAGCGATACACAGCGCGCGAACACCGGGGAGCTGTTTTTT.

This clonotype has more than one count but fewer than ten. The J gene is TRBJ2-1, the V gene TRBV6-5, with 9 bases aligning to TRBD1. Germline-derived CDR1 and CDR2 are MNHEY and SVGAGI. This CDR3 spans 16 amino acids. Trimming at V came to 3 bases and at J to 7 bases, leaving 10 bases not matched to a gene. CDR3 protein: CASSYINDRGKNEQFF. For the CDR3, the DNA is TGTGCCAGCAGTTATATAAACGACAGGGGGAAGAATGAGCAGTTCTTC.

The chain couples TRBV4-2 to TRBJ2-2; D is possibly TRBD2 (5 bases). The CDR3 loop spans 15 amino acids. Trimming cost V 4 bases and J 7 bases, with 16 bases left between them. The germline V gene has CDR1 LGHNA and CDR2 YNFKEQ. CDR3 in amino acids: CASSLTDGNFGELFF. CDR3 DNA sequence: TGTGCCAGCAGCCTAACCGACGGGAACTTCGGGGAGCTGTTTTTT.

This clonotype has only a few counts. The V and J genes are TRBV28 and TRBJ1-1, with a possible D match to TRBD1 (5 bases). V was trimmed by 2 bases and J by 7 bases, leaving 11 bases between them. This CDR3 spans 13 amino acids. CDR1 is MDHEN and CDR2 is SYDVKM in the germline V gene. CDR3 region: CASSLATVGEAFF. DNA of the CDR3: TGTGCCAGCAGTTTAGCGACAGTGGGTGAAGCTTTCTTT.

The chain employs TRBV7-9 and TRBJ2-7; 8 bases match TRBD2. From germline, CDR1 is SEHNR and CDR2 FQNEAQ (reference sequence). The CDR3 spans 16 residues. The V segment lost 3 bases and the J segment 5 bases; nucleotides outside the gene matches: 12. The CDR3 DNA follows: TGTGCCAGCAGCTTGGCCCTTAGCGGGGCCCTCGACGAGCAGTACTTC. Its translation: CASSLALSGALDEQYF.

This clonotype has more than one count but fewer than ten. The chain combines TRBV27 with TRBJ2-5; D is undetermined. The CDR3 loop spans 15 amino acids. The germline V and J ends were trimmed by 2 bases and 5 bases, with 15 bases remaining between them. Germline V lookup: CDR1 MNHEY, CDR2 SMNVEV (reference sequence). Written as DNA, the CDR3 is TGTGCCAGCAGTTTAAAGGGCTCCCTTGGGGAGACCCAGTACTTC. It codes for CASSLKGSLGETQYF.

The CDR3 DNA follows: TGTGCCAGCAGCGTAGCCCATCTCGCGAGACTAGCGACGCAGTTCTTC. Its protein is CASSVAHLARLATQFF. The genes are TRBV9 and TRBJ2-1; the match to TRBD2 covers 8 bases. CDR1 and CDR2 from the germline V gene are SGDLS and YYNGEE. CDR3 size: 16 residues. The V and J ends lost 0 bases and 12 bases, in that order; junction bases with no gene match: 14.

This clonotype was recorded at least ten times. The chain uses TRBV5-1 and TRBJ2-2; D gene ambiguous. The CDR3 spans 16 residues. CDR1 is SGHRS and CDR2 is YFSETQ in the germline V gene. V was clipped by 0 bases and J by 3 bases, with 12 bases between them. The CDR3 spells CASSLALNRDTGELFF. The CDR3 nucleotides read TGCGCCAGCAGCTTGGCCCTAAACCGGGACACCGGGGAGCTGTTTTTT. Filled out from reference TRBV5-1 and TRBJ2-2, the complete variable domain reads KAGVTQTPRYLIKTRGQQVTLSCSPISGHRSVSWYQQTPGQGLQFLFEYFSETQRNKGNFPGRFSGRQFSNSRSEMNVSTLELGDSALYLCASSLALNRDTGELFFGEGSRLTVL.

This chain connects TRBV27 to TRBJ2-6, with 7 nucleotides matching TRBD1. The V gene's germline CDR1 is MNHEY and CDR2 SMNVEV (reference sequence). This CDR3 comprises 16 residues. The V gene end was trimmed by 9 bases and the J gene end by 4 bases; junction bases not matched to a gene: 12. CDR3 sequence (DNA): TGTGCCAGAAGTGACAGGGAAAGGGCCGGGGCCAACGTCCTGACTTTC. Translation gives CARSDRERAGANVLTF.

The chain couples TRBV5-1 to TRBJ1-1; no definite D call. Germline V gene lookup returns CDR1 SGHRS and CDR2 YFSETQ. V lost 0 bases to trimming and J lost 3 bases, with 9 bases between them. The CDR3 consists of 14 residues. The CDR3 spells CASSLGPEYTEAFF. Here the CDR3 DNA reads TGCGCCAGCAGCTTGGGTCCAGAGTACACTGAAGCTTTCTTT.

The chain combines TRBV6-2 or TRBV6-3 with TRBJ2-5, with TRBD1 matching 8 bases. Trimming took 7 bases from V and 6 from J; bases not matched to a gene: 16. Germline V CDR1 and CDR2: MNHEY, SVGEGT. The CDR3 runs to 16 residues. The CDR3 DNA sequence: TGTGCCAGCAATAAAGCCCCGGGACAGGTCTCCAAGACCCAGTACTTC. This encodes CASNKAPGQVSKTQYF.

This clonotype was recorded many times. The genes are TRBV6-1 and TRBJ2-1, with 7 positions matching TRBD1. The CDR3 runs 16 residues. From germline, CDR1 is MNHNS and CDR2 SASEGT. Trimming took 5 bases from V and 0 from J; bases not matched to a gene: 7. CDR3: CASSPGTDNSYNEQFF. The CDR3 coding sequence is TGTGCCAGCAGTCCCGGGACAGATAACTCCTACAATGAGCAGTTCTTC.

The table lists this clonotype with a few counts. The rearrangement links TRBV5-6 to TRBJ1-2; 7 nucleotides match TRBD1. Unmatched junction bases numbered 8, after V lost 4 bases and J lost 5 bases. CDR1 is SGHDT, CDR2 YYEEEE, per germline. This CDR3 comprises 14 residues. CDR3 protein: CASSPGTAVYGYTF. DNA for the CDR3: TGTGCCAGCAGCCCAGGGACAGCTGTGTATGGCTACACCTTC.

V gene TRBV10-2 combines with J gene TRBJ1-1; 11 positions match TRBD1. V shed 7 bases, J shed 1 base, and the junction held 5 bases outside the gene matches. CDR3 length: 15 residues. Germline V CDR1 and CDR2: WSHSY, SAAADI. CDR3 sequence (DNA): TGCGCCAGCAACAATGGACAGGGGGCGAACACTGAAGCTTTCTTT. This codes for CASNNGQGANTEAFF.